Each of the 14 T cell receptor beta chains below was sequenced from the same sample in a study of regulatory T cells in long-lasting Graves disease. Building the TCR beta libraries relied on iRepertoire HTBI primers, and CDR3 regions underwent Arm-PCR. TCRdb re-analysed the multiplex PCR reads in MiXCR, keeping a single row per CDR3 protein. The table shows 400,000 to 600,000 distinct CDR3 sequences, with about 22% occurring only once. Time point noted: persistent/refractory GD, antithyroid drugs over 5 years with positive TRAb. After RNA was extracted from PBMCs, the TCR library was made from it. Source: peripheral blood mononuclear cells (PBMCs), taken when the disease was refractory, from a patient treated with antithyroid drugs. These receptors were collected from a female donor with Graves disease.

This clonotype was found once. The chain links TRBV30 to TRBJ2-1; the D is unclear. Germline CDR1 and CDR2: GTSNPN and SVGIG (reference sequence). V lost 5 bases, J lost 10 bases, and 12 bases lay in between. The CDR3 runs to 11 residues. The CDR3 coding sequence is TGTGCCTGGGGCCGCCGGCTGGAGCAGTTCTTC. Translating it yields CAWGRRLEQFF.

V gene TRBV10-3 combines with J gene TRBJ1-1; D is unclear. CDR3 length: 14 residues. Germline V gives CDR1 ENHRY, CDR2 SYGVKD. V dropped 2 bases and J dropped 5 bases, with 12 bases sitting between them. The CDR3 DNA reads TGTGCCATCAGTGAGGGAGAGGTACGGACTGAAGCTTTCTTT. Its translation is CAISEGEVRTEAFF.

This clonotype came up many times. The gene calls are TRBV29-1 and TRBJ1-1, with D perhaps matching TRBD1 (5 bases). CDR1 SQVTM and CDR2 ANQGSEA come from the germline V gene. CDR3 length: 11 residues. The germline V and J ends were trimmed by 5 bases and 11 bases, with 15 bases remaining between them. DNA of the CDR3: TGCAGCGTTCCCGGGGGACTTGGTGCTTTCTTT. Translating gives CSVPGGLGAFF.

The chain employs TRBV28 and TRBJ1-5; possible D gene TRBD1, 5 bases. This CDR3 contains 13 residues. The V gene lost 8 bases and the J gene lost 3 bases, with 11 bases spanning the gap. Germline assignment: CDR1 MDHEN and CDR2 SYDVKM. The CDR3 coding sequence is TGTGCCAGCCTGGGGCAGTTCAATCAGCCCCAGCATTTT. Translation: CASLGQFNQPQHF.

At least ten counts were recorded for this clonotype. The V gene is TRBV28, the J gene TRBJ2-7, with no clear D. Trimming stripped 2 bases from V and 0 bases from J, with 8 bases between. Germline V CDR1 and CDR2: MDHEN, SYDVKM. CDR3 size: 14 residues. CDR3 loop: CASSLGLSSYEQYF. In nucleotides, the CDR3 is TGTGCCAGCAGTTTAGGTCTTAGCTCCTACGAGCAGTACTTC.

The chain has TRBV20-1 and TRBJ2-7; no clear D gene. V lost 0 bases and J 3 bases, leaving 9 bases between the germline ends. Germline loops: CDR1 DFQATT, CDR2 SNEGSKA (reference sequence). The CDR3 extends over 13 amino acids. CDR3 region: CSAREVGYYEQYF. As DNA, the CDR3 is TGCAGTGCTAGAGAGGTCGGATACTACGAGCAGTACTTC.

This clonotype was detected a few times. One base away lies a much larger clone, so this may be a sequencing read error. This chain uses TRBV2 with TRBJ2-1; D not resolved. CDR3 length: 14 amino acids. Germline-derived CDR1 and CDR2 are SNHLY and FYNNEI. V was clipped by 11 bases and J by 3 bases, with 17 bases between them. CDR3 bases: TGTGCCGGCATAGGCAGACGCTACTACAATGAGCAGTTCTTC. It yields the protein CAGIGRRYYNEQFF. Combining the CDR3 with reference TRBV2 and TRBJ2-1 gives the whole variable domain EPEVTQTPSHQVTQMGQEVILRCVPISNHLYFYWYRQILGQKVEFLVSFYNNEISEKSEIFDDQFSVERPDGSNFTLKIRSTKLEDSAMYFCAGIGRRYYNEQFFGPGTRLTVL.

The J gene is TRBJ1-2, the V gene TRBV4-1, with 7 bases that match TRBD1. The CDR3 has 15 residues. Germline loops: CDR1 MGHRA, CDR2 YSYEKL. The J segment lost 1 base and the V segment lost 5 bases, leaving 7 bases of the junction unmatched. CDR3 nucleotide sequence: TGCGCCAGCAGCACTTGGGACAGTTTTAACTATGGCTACACCTTC. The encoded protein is CASSTWDSFNYGYTF.

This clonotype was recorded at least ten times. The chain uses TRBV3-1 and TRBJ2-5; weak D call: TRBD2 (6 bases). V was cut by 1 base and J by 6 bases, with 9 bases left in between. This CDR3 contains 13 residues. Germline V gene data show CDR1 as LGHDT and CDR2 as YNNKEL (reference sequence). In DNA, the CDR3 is TGTGCCAGCAGCCAAGGGGGGAGGCAGACCCAGTACTTC. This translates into CASSQGGRQTQYF.

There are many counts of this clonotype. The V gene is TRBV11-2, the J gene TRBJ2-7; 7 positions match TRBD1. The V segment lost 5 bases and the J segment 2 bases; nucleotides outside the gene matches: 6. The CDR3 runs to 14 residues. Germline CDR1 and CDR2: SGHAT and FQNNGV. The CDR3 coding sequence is TGTGCCAGCAGCCTTGACAGGGCCCCCTACGAGCAGTACTTC. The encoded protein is CASSLDRAPYEQYF.

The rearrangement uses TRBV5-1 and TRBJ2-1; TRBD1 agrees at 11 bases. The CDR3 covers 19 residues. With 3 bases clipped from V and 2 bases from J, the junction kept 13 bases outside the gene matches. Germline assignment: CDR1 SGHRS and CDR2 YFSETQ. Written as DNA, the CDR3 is TGCGCCAGCAGCTCGATAGGACAGGGGGCCCTTTTCCCCTACAATGAGCAGTTCTTC. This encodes CASSSIGQGALFPYNEQFF.

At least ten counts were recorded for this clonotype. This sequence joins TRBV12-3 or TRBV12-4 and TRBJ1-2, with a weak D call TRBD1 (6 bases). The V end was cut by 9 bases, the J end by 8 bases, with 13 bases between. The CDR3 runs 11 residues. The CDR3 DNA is TGTGCCAGTCTCAGGGGTTCAGGCTACACCTTC. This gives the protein CASLRGSGYTF.

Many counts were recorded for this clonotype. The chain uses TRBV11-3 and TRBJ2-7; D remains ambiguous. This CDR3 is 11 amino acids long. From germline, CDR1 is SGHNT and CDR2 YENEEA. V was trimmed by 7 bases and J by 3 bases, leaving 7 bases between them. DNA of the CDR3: TGTGCCAGCAAACTCGACTACGAGCAGTACTTC. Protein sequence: CASKLDYEQYF.

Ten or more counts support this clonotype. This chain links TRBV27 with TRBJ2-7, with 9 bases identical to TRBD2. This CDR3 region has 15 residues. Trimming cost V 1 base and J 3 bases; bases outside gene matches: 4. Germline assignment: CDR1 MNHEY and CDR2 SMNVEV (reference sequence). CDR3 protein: CASSLFPSGIYEQYF. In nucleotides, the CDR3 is TGTGCCAGCAGTTTATTCCCTAGCGGGATCTACGAGCAGTACTTC.